This TCR beta chain stems from a study of blood T cell repertoires in COVID-19. About the research overall: Samples taken during acute and convalescent COVID-19 were collected in the United States, Italy and Spain. T cells, B-cell-depleted T cells, or PBMCs provided the cDNA or gDNA that served as material.

As processed by the authors: Scientists estimated how many nucleated cells there were by amplifying reference gene primers. Clones were sequenced by immunoSEQ multiplex PCR, and TCRdb holds only the in-frame ones, with some missing. D and trimming come from the DNA, and the V and J calls and clone size come from that table. The sample holds 150,000 or so clones, approximately 80% seen once. The table lists this clone with a count of one. Germline V gives CDR1 MGHRA, CDR2 YSYEKL. The CDR3 extends over 14 amino acids. V was cut by 4 bases and J by 1 base, with 10 bases left in between. The specimen sequenced was peripheral blood. V is TRBV4-1 and J is TRBJ1-1; D is undetermined. The TCR originated in an elderly woman with acute or convalescent COVID-19. The CDR3 is CASSPAQKNTEAFF. The CDR3 coding sequence is TGCGCCAGCAGCCCAGCACAGAAGAACACTGAAGCTTTCTTT.